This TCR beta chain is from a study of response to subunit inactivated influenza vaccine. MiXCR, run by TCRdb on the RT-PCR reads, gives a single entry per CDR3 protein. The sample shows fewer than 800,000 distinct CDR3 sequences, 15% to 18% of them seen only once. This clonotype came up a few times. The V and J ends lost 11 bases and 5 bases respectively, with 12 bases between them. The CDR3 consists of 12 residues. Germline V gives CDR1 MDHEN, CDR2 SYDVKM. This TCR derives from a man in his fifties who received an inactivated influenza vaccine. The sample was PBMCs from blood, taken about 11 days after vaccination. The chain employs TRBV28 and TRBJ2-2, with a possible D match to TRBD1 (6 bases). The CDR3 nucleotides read TGTGCCGGCCAACAGGGAACCGGGGAGCTGTTTTTT. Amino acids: CAGQQGTGELFF.